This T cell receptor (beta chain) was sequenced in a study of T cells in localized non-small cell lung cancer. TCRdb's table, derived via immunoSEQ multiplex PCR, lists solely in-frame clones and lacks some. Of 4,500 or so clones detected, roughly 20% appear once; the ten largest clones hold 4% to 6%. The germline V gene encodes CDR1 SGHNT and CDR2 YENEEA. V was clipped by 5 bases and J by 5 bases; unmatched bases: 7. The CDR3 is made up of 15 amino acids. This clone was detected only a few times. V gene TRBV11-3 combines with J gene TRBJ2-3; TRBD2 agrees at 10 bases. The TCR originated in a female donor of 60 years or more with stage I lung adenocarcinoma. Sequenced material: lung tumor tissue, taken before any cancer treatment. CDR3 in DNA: TGTGCCAGCAGCAAAGCGGGAGGGGGCCTAGATACGCAGTATTTT. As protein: CASSKAGGGLDTQYF.